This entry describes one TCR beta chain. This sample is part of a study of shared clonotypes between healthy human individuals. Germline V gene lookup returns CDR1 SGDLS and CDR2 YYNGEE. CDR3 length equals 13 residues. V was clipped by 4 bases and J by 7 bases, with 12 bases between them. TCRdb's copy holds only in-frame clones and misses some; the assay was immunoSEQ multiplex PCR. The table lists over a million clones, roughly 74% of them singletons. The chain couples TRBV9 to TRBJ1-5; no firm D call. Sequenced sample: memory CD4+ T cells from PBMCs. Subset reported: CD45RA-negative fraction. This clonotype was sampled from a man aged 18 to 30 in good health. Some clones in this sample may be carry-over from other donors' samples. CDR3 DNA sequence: TGTGCCAGCAGCTTGGACGTTAACCAGCCCCAGCATTTT. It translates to CASSLDVNQPQHF.